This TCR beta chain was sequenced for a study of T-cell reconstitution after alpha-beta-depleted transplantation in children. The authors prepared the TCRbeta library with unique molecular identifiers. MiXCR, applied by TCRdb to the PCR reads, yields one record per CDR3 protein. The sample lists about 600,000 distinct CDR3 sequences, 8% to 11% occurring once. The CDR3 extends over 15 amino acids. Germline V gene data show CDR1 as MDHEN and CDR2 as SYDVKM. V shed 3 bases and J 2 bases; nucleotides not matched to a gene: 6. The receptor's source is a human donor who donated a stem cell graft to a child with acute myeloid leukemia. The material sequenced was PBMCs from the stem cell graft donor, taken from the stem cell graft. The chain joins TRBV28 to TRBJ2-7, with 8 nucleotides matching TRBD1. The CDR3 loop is CASSFRDRPAYEQYF. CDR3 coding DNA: TGTGCCAGCAGTTTCCGGGACAGGCCCGCCTACGAGCAGTACTTC.